What follows are 17 T cell receptor beta chains derived from one specimen sequenced in a study of beta chain features in type 1 diabetes (dated by TCRdb to the late 2010s). Library preparation was by the immunoSEQ multiplex PCR assay. The High Capacity cDNA Reverse Transcription Kit was used to reverse transcribe all of the isolated RNA, meaning that expressed TCRB transcripts were what got sequenced. Not all clones reach the TCRdb copy of this immuneACCESS table, which keeps in-frame sequences only. Checked studies attribute under half of the gap to unresolved V genes and leave the rest unexplained. A total of under 150,000 clones appear in this sample, 6.5% to 8.5% of them only once. The top ten clonotypes cover around 1.5% of the sample. Material for sequencing was central memory CD4+ T cells from blood. These receptors were obtained from a woman aged 30 to 39 in good health.

A few counts support this clone. The rearrangement joins TRBV7-3 to TRBJ2-3; D possibly corresponds to TRBD2 (5 bases). V shed 5 bases and J shed 3 bases, with 18 bases lying between them. Germline V gene sequence: CDR1 SGHTA, CDR2 FQGTGA. The CDR3 has 16 residues. The CDR3 spells CASSPGPSRETDTQYF. The CDR3 DNA follows: TGTGCCAGCAGCCCAGGTCCTTCCCGGGAAACAGATACGCAGTATTTT.

This clone was picked up a small number of times. The chain recombines TRBV7-9 with TRBJ1-5; D may be TRBD1 (6 bases). Germline values: CDR1 SEHNR, CDR2 FQNEAQ (reference sequence). The CDR3 loop spans 13 amino acids. Trimming removed 5 bases from V and 3 bases from J, with 8 bases in between. CDR3 nucleotides: TGTGCCAGCAGCCGACAGGTCAATCAGCCCCAGCATTTT. Protein product: CASSRQVNQPQHF. Using reference TRBV7-9 and TRBJ1-5 for the parts outside the CDR3, the full variable domain is DTGVSQNPRHKITKRGQNVTFRCDPISEHNRLYWYRQTLGQGPEFLTYFQNEAQLEKSRLLSDRFSAERPKGSFSTLEIQRTEQGDSAMYLCASSRQVNQPQHFGDGTRLSIL.

The rearrangement joins TRBV6-1 to TRBJ2-1; 7 bases agree with TRBD1. CDR3 length: 14 residues. Per the germline V gene, CDR1 is MNHNS and CDR2 is SASEGT. The V and J ends lost 6 bases and 3 bases, in that order; junction bases with no gene match: 5. CDR3 sequence reads: CASRTGNLYNEQFF. CDR3 sequence (DNA): TGTGCCAGCAGGACAGGGAACCTCTACAATGAGCAGTTCTTC.

This clone was recorded many times. The gene calls are TRBV9 and TRBJ2-1, with 9 bases identical to TRBD2. J was trimmed by 6 bases and V by 6 bases; bases with no gene match: 7. The germline gives CDR1 SGDLS, CDR2 YYNGEE. The CDR3 length is 14 residues. The CDR3 spells CASMASGNSNEQFF. The CDR3 DNA is TGTGCCAGCATGGCTAGCGGGAACTCCAATGAGCAGTTCTTC.

This chain uses TRBV30 with TRBJ2-1; no firm D call. The CDR3 totals 14 residues. Germline V CDR1 and CDR2: GTSNPN, SVGIG (reference sequence). Deletions cut 3 bases from V and 12 bases from J, with 21 bases between. The CDR3 nucleotides read TGTGCCTGGAGCGCCCCCGGGTCCGCTCAAGGGCAGTTCTTC. Translation: CAWSAPGSAQGQFF.

This clone was counted between two and nine times. The chain uses TRBV18 and TRBJ1-5, with TRBD1 as a possible D gene (6 bases). Between the trimmed V and J ends, which lost 2 bases and 4 bases, there was a span of 12 bases. CDR1 and CDR2 (germline): KGHSH, LQKENI. This CDR3 is built from 15 residues. This CDR3 is CASSPTQGRNQPQHF. Here the CDR3 DNA reads TGTGCCAGCTCACCAACCCAGGGGCGTAATCAGCCCCAGCATTTT.

There are a few counts of this clone. The chain carries TRBV15 and TRBJ2-5; possible D gene TRBD2, 6 bases. The CDR3 runs 15 residues. Germline values: CDR1 LNHNV, CDR2 YYDKDF (reference sequence). With 1 base removed from V and 6 bases from J, the gap between germline ends came to 15 bases. For the CDR3, the DNA is TGTGCCACCAGCAGAGGTCCGGGGGACGAAAAGACCCAGTACTTC. It specifies CATSRGPGDEKTQYF.

The J gene is TRBJ2-2, the V gene TRBV7-2, with a possible D match to TRBD2 (6 bases). V was trimmed by 0 bases and J by 0 bases, leaving 8 bases between them. The CDR3 totals 16 residues. CDR1 SGHTA and CDR2 FQGNSA come from the germline V gene. The CDR3 spells CASSLARGANTGELFF. For the CDR3, the DNA is TGTGCCAGCAGCTTAGCTCGCGGGGCGAACACCGGGGAGCTGTTTTTT.

V is TRBV7-2 and J is TRBJ2-1, with 8 bases fitting TRBD2. CDR1 and CDR2 from the germline V gene are SGHTA and FQGNSA. Losses at the gene ends were 3 bases for V and 7 bases for J; bases not matched to a gene: 5. The CDR3 covers 14 residues. The CDR3 loop reads CASSFSAGGNEQFF. The CDR3 DNA reads as TGTGCCAGCAGCTTCTCGGCGGGAGGTAATGAGCAGTTCTTC.

J is TRBJ2-1 and V is TRBV7-2, with 7 bases aligning to TRBD1. The CDR3 spans 15 residues. V lost 4 bases to trimming and J lost 1 base; unmatched junction nucleotides: 4. Germline V gene data show CDR1 as SGHTA and CDR2 as FQGNSA. CDR3: CASSSKTGSYNEQFF. The DNA for the CDR3 is TGTGCCAGCAGCTCAAAGACAGGGTCCTACAATGAGCAGTTCTTC.

This clone came up many times. The CDR3 DNA reads TGTGCCAGCAGTCTCCGGGCGGGGCTGGGCGGGGAGCTGTTTTTT. This encodes CASSLRAGLGGELFF. This chain connects TRBV4-2 to TRBJ2-2; a possible D gene is TRBD2 (6 bases). Trimming shortened V by 6 bases and J by 7 bases, and 18 bases separated the two germline ends. Germline-derived CDR1 and CDR2 are LGHNA and YNFKEQ. The CDR3 covers 15 residues.

The chain joins TRBV28 to TRBJ1-3, with D uncertain. Deletions cut 3 bases from V and 3 bases from J, with 9 bases between. The CDR3 length is 14 residues. Per the germline V gene, CDR1 is MDHEN and CDR2 is SYDVKM. The CDR3 loop is CASSFFGNGNTIYF. DNA of the CDR3: TGTGCCAGCAGTTTTTTCGGGAATGGAAACACCATATATTTT.

The table lists this clone with a few counts. The chain has TRBV4-3 and TRBJ2-5, with D perhaps TRBD1 (8 bases). Between the trimmed V and J ends, which lost 5 bases and 7 bases, there was a span of 14 bases. This CDR3 has 13 residues. Germline values: CDR1 LGHNA, CDR2 YSLEER. The CDR3 DNA is TGCGCCAGCAGCTTACAGGGGGAGGGGACCCAGTACTTC. Translation gives CASSLQGEGTQYF.

The chain combines TRBV7-2 with TRBJ1-3, with D tentatively TRBD1 (5 bases). In germline, CDR1 is SGHTA, CDR2 FQGNSA. The CDR3 is 16 residues long. V lost 1 base to trimming and J lost 1 base, with 11 bases between them. This CDR3 reads CASSLGSRVSGNTIYF. CDR3 sequence (DNA): TGTGCCAGCAGCTTAGGGTCCAGGGTATCTGGAAACACCATATATTTT.

This clone was observed a few times. J is TRBJ2-5 and V is TRBV7-9, with 7 bases lining up with TRBD1. Germline V gene data show CDR1 as SEHNR and CDR2 as FQNEAQ (reference sequence). The CDR3 consists of 14 residues. The V segment lost 0 bases and the J segment 2 bases; nucleotides outside the gene matches: 0. DNA for the CDR3: TGTGCCAGCAGCTTAGCGACAGGGCAAGAGACCCAGTACTTC. Translating gives CASSLATGQETQYF. The full variable domain, with the rest looked up from reference TRBV7-9 and TRBJ2-5, is DTGVSQNPRHKITKRGQNVTFRCDPISEHNRLYWYRQTLGQGPEFLTYFQNEAQLEKSRLLSDRFSAERPKGSFSTLEIQRTEQGDSAMYLCASSLATGQETQYFGPGTRLLVL.

This clone was found once. V is TRBV18 and J is TRBJ1-2, with 7 nucleotides matching TRBD1. The CDR3 is 13 residues long. After removal of 6 bases from V and 4 bases from J, the junction contained 5 bases not matched to a gene. Germline lookup yields CDR1 KGHSH and CDR2 LQKENI. In DNA form, the CDR3 reads TGTGCCAGCTCTGGACAGGAATCCTATGGCTACACCTTC. Translating gives CASSGQESYGYTF.

This clone was detected a few times. A read error may account for a junction end that differs from germline. J is TRBJ2-1 and V is TRBV7-7; D possibly corresponds to TRBD1 (6 bases). CDR1 and CDR2 from the germline V gene are SSHAT and FNYEAQ (reference sequence). The CDR3 totals 14 residues. Written as DNA, the CDR3 is TGTGCTAGCAGCTGGGGACAAAGGTCGAATGAGCAGTTCTTC. Translated, it gives CASSWGQRSNEQFF.